The present T cell receptor (beta chain) was sequenced within a study of HIV-infected patients and healthy controls. TCRdb ran MiXCR on the 5' RACE reads and lists one entry per CDR3 protein. The sample holds around 64,000 distinct CDR3 sequences, about 17% seen once. This clonotype was detected a few times. Germline loops: CDR1 SQVTM, CDR2 ANQGSEA. V dropped 4 bases and J dropped 2 bases, with 10 bases sitting between them. The CDR3 is made up of 13 amino acids. The origin of this receptor is a human donor in good health. Sequenced input: CD4+ T cells from blood. The chain is built from TRBV29-1 and TRBJ2-3; D possibly matches TRBD1 or TRBD2 (6 bases each). The CDR3 sequence is CSVGGANTDTQYF. As DNA, the CDR3 is TGCAGCGTTGGGGGGGCGAACACAGATACGCAGTATTTT.